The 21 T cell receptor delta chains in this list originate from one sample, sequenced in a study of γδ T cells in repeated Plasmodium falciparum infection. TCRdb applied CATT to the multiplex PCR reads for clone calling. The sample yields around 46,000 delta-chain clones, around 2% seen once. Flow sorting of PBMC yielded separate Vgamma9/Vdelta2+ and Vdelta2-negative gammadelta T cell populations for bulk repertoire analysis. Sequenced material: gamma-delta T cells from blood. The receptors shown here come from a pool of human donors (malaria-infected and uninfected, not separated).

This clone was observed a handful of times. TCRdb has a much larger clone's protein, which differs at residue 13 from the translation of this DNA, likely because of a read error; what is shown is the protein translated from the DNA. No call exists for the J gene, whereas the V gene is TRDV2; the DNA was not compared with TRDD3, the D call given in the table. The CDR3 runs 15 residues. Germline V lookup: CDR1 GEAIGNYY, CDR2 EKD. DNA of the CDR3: TGTGCCTGTGACAAACTGGGGGATACGACCGATAAACCCATCTTT. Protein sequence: CACDKLGDTTDKPIF.

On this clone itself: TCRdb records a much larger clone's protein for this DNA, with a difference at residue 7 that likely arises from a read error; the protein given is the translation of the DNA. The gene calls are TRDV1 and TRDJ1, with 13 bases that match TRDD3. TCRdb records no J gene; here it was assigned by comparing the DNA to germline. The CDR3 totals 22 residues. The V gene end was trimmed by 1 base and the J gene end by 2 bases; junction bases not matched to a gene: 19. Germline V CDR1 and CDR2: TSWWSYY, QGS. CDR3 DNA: TGTGCTCTTGGGGAACCCTCGGGATTCATACTGGGGGATACGGTTCGTACCGATAAACTCATCTTT. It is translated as CALGEPSGFILGDTVRTDKLIF.

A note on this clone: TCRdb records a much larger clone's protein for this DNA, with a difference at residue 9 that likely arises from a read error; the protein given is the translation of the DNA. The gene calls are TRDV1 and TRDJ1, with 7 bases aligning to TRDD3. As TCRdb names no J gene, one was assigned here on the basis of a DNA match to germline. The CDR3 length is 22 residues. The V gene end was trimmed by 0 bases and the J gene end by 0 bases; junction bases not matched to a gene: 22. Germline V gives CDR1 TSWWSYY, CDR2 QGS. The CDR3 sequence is CALGELPPHLTTGALYTDKLIF. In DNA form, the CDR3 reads TGTGCTCTTGGGGAACTCCCCCCCCACTTGACTACTGGGGCCTTGTACACCGATAAACTCATCTTT.

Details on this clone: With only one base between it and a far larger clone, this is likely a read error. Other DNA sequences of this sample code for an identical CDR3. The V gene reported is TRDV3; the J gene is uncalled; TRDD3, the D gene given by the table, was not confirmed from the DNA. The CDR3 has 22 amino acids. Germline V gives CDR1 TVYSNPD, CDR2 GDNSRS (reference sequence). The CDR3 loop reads CAFLLPSYWGIRSPYYTDKLIF. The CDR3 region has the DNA TGTGCCTTCCTCCTTCCTTCGTACTGGGGGATACGTTCACCTTATTACACCGATAAACTCATCTTC.

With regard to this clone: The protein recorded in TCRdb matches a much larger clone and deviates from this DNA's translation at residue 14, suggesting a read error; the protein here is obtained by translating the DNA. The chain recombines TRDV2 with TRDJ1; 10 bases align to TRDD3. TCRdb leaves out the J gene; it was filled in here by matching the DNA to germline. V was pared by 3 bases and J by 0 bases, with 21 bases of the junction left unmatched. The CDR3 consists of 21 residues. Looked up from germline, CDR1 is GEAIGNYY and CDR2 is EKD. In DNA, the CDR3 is TGTGCCTGTGACCCCTTAAGTACCGTGGTGGGGGATACCCAAAACACCGATAAACTCATCTTT. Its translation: CACDPLSTVVGDTQNTDKLIF.

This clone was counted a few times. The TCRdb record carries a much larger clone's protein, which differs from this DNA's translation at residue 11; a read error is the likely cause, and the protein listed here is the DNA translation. The CDR3 loop is CALGELFTYRGCKKSAQLFF. The CDR3 coding sequence is TGTGCTCTTGGGGAACTCTTTACCTACCGGGGCTGTAAGAAATCAGCACAACTCTTCTTT. This sequence joins TRDV1 and TRDJ2, with D perhaps matching TRDD1 or TRDD2 (5 bases each). Because TCRdb records no J gene, it was assigned here through a match of the DNA to germline. V dropped 0 bases and J dropped 6 bases, with 26 bases sitting between them. This CDR3 has 20 residues. The germline CDR1 and CDR2 sequences are TSWWSYY and QGS.

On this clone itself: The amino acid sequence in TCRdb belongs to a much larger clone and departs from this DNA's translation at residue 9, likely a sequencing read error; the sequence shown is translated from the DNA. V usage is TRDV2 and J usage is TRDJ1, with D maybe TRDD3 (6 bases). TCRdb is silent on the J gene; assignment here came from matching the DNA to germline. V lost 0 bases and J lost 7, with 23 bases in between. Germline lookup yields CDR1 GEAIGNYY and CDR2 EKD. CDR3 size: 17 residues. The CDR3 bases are TGTGCCTGTGACACCGGTGATGGGAGATACGCTGGGGCTAAACTCATCTTT. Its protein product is CACDTGDGRYAGAKLIF.

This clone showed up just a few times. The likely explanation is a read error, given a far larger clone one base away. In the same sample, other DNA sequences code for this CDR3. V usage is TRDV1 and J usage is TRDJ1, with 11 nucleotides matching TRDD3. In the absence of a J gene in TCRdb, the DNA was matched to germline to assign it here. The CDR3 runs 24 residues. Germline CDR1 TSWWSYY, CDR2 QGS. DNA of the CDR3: TGCGCTCTTGGGGAACTGGAAACTATATACTGGGGGATAAGGATGGGCCGCTACACCGATAAACTCATCTTT. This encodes CALGELETIYWGIRMGRYTDKLIF.

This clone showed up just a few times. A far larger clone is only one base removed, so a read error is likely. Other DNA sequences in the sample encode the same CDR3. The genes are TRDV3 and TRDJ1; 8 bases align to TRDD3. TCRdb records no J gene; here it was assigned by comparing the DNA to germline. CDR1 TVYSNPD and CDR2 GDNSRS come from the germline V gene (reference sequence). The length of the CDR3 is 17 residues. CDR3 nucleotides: TGCGCCTTTAATGGTAATCCTGGGGGACTGTACACCGATAAACTCATCTTT. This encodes CAFNGNPGGLYTDKLIF.

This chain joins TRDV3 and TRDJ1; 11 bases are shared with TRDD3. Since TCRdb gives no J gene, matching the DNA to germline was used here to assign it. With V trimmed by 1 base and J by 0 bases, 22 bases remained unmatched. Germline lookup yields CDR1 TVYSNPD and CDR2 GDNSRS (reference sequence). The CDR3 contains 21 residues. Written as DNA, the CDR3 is TGTGCCTTTATGATTCCCTCGTACTGGGGGATAGCATCCTTGTACACCGATAAACTCATCTTT. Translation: CAFMIPSYWGIASLYTDKLIF. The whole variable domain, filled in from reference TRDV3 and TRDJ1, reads CDKVTQSSPDQTVASGSEVVLLCTYDTVYSNPDLFWYRIRPDYSFQFVFYGDNSRSEGADFTQGRFSVKHILTQKAFHLVISPVRTEDSATYYCAFMIPSYWGIASLYTDKLIFGKGTRVTVEP.

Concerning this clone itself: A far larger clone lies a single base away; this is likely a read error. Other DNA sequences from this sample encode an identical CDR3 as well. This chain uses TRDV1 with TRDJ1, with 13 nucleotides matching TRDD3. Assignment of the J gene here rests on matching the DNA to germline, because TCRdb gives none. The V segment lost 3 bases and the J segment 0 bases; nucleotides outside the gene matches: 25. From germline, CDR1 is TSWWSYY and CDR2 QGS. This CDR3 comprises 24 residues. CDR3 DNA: TGTGCTCTTGGGGAGCTGCTTCCTCACCCCACGTACTGGGGGATACGTCACGACACCGATAAACTCATCTTT. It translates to CALGELLPHPTYWGIRHDTDKLIF.

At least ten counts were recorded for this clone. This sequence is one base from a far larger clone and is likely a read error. CDR3 in DNA: TGTGCCTGTGACACGGTAGGGCTGGGGGACCGTAACCTCACCTTT. This sequence encodes CACDTVGLGDRNLTF. The V gene is given as TRDV2, and no J gene call is available; the DNA was not compared with TRDD3, the D call given in the table. The germline gives CDR1 GEAIGNYY, CDR2 EKD. CDR3 size: 15 residues.

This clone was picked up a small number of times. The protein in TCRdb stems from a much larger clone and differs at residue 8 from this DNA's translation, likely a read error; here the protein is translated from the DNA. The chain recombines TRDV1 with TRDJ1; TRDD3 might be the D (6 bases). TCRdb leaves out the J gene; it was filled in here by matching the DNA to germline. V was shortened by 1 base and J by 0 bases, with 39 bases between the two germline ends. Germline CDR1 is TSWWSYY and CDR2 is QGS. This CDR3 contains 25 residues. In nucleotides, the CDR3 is TGTGCTCTTGGGGAACCCTATCCCCCCTTTCGATACGGGGTGGGGACCTTACGGTACACCGATAAACTCATCTTT. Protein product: CALGEPYPPFRYGVGTLRYTDKLIF.

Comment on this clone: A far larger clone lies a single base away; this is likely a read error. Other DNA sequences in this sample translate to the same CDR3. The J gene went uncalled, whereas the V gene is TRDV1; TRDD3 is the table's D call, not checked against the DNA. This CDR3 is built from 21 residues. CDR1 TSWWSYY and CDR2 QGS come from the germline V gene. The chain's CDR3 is CALGELSPVWGIALYTDKLIF. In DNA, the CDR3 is TGTGCTCTTGGGGAATTAAGTCCTGTATGGGGGATAGCTCTGTACACCGATAAGCTCATCTTT.

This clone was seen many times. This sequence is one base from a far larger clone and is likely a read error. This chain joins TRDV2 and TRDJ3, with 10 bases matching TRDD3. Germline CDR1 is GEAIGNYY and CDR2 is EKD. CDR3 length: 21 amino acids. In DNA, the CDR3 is TGTGCCTGTGACACCGGGAAGGGTCTACTGGGGGATCGGCGGGACGCCCGACAGATGTTTTTC. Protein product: CACDTGKGLLGDRRDARQMFF.

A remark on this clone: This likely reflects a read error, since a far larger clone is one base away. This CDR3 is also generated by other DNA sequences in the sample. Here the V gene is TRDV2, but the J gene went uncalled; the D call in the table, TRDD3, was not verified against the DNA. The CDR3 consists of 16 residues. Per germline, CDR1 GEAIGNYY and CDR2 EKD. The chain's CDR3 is CACDLLGDGYTDKLIF. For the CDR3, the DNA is TGTGCCTGTGATCTCCTGGGGGATGGGTACACCGATAAACTCATCTTC.

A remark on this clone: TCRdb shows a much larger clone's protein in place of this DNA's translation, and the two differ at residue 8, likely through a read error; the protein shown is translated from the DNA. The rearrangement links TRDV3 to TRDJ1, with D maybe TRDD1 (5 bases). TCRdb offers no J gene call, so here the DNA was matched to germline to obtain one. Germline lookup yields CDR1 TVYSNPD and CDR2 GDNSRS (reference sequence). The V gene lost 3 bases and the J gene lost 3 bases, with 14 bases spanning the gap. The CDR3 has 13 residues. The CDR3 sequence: CALPKSLADKLIF. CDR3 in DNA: TGTGCCTTGCCGAAATCGCTTGCCGATAAACTCATCTTT.

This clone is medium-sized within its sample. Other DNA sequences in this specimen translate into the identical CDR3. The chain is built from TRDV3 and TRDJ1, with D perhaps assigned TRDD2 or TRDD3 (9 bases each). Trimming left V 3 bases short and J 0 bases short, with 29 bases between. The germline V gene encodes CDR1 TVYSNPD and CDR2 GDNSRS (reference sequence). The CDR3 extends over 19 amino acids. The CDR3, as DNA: TGTGCCTTGCCCCTTCCTACTGGGGGACTAATATCATACACCGATAAACTCATCTTT. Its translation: CALPLPTGGLISYTDKLIF.

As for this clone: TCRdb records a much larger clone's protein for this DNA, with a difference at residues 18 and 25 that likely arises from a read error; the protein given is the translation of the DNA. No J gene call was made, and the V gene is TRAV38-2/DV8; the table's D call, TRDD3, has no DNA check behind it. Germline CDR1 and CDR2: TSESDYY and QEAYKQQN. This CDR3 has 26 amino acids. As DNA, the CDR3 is TGTGCTTATAGGAGCGCGTGGGCCCATCCTCTCAAAGACCGGTACTGGGGGATGCCAATCTCCGATAAACTCACCTTT. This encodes CAYRSAWAHPLKDRYWGMPISDKLTF.

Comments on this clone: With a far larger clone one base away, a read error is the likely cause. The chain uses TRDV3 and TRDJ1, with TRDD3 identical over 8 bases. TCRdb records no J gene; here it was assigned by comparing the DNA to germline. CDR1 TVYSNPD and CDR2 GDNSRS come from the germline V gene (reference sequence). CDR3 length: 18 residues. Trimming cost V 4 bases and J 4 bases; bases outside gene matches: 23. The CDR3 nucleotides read TGTGCCTCTCGACCCTGTTTCTGGTGGGATACGCTTAGCGATAAACTCATCTTT. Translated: CASRPCFWWDTLSDKLIF.

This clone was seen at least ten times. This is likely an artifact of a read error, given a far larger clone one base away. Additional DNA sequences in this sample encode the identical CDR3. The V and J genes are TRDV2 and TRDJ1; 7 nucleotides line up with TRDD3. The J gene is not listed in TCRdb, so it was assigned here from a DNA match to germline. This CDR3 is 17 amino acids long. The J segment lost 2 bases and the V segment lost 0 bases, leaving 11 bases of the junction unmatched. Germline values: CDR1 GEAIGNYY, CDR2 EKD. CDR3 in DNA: TGTGCCTGTGACACCGTGGGGGAAGCCCCGAGAACCGATAAACTCATCTTT. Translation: CACDTVGEAPRTDKLIF.